The rows below give T cell receptor beta chains drawn from one sample of a study of T cells after yellow fever vaccination. TCRdb reanalysed the 5' RACE reads using MiXCR and keeps one entry per CDR3 protein. The sample records roughly 330,000 distinct CDR3 sequences, almost 4% being singletons. Sequencing was performed on PBMCs, taken 5 days after the yellow fever booster vaccination. The receptors come from a man younger than 30 who received the YFV17D yellow fever vaccine. Both conserved end residues are part of each CDR3. The D gene is left open where the match is weak. Clone size is stated in some rows and not others, as once, few, many or a class when expanded.

>NA|TRBV6-2/TRBV6-3|NA|TRBJ1-5
CASSYSARRDVSNQPQHF
TGTGCCAGCAGTTACTCAGCCCGCCGGGACGTTAGCAATCAGCCCCAGCATTTT
>many|TRBV15|NA|TRBJ2-3
CATSRVFQDTQYF
TGTGCCACCAGCAGAGTATTCCAAGATACGCAGTATTTT
>NA|TRBV19|NA|TRBJ2-5
CASSRFTGHETQYF
TGTGCCAGTAGTCGCTTCACAGGGCACGAGACCCAGTACTTC
>few|TRBV10-3|NA|TRBJ2-2
CAISESVTGELFF
TGTGCCATCAGTGAGTCCGTAACCGGGGAGCTGTTTTTT
>NA|TRBV20-1|NA|TRBJ2-3
CSAPMRSNTQYF
TGCAGTGCTCCGATGAGGTCCAATACGCAGTATTTT
>few|TRBV15|NA|TRBJ2-7
CATSREWRQGGYEQYF
TGTGCCACCAGCAGAGAATGGCGGCAGGGAGGCTACGAGCAGTACTTC
>few|TRBV3-1|NA|TRBJ2-3
CASSPSDGSDTQYF
TGTGCCAGCAGCCCGTCGGACGGGTCAGATACGCAGTATTTT
>few|TRBV20-1|NA|TRBJ2-2
CSARGVVAGELFF
TGCAGTGCTAGAGGAGTAGTGGCCGGGGAGCTGTTTTTT
>NA|TRBV4-3|TRBD1|TRBJ2-7
CASSQEQGADEQYF
TGCGCCAGCAGCCAAGAACAGGGGGCGGACGAGCAGTACTTC
>few|TRBV29-1|NA|TRBJ2-1
CSVEVSSYNEQFF
TGCAGCGTTGAGGTTAGCTCCTACAATGAGCAGTTCTTC
>NA|TRBV5-1|NA|TRBJ2-5
CASSLADLGETQYF
TGCGCCAGCAGCTTGGCGGATCTAGGGGAGACCCAGTACTTC
>many|TRBV10-2|TRBD1|TRBJ2-1
CATRDREDLYNEQFF
TGCGCCACCAGGGACAGGGAAGATTTATACAATGAGCAGTTCTTC
>once|TRBV18|NA|TRBJ2-3
CASSPRGVSSDTQYF
TGTGCCAGCTCACCACGGGGGGTTAGCTCAGATACGCAGTATTTT
>NA|TRBV4-3|NA|TRBJ2-7
CASSQERDIKDEQYF
TGCGCCAGCAGCCAAGAAAGAGACATTAAGGACGAGCAGTACTTC
>many|TRBV12-3/TRBV12-4|NA|TRBJ2-7
CASSHPGIQSYF
TGTGCCAGCAGTCACCCCGGGATCCAGTCGTACTTC
>few|TRBV6-1|TRBD1|TRBJ1-5
CASSLDRGWNQPQHF
TGTGCCAGCAGCCTCGACAGGGGGTGGAATCAGCCCCAGCATTTT
>once|TRBV5-1|TRBD1|TRBJ1-4
CASSLGPGGNEKLFF
TGCGCCAGCAGCTTGGGGCCAGGGGGTAATGAAAAACTGTTTTTT
>many|TRBV4-3|NA|TRBJ2-3
CASSQESRGWGTDTQYF
TGCGCCAGCAGCCAAGAAAGTAGGGGATGGGGCACAGATACGCAGTATTTT